This is a list of T cell receptor beta chains from one sample in a study of CD8 T cells in Susac syndrome. TCRdb ran MiXCR on the immunoSEQ multiplex PCR reads and lists one entry per CDR3 protein. The sample has more than 200,000 distinct CDR3 sequences, over 90% seen once. The specimen sequenced was CD4+ T cells from PBMCs. The receptors come from a human donor with Susac syndrome. Each CDR3 is given without its conserved first and last residue. Each record gives: V gene, clone size, J gene, CDR3 protein. Size values are once, few and many counts, or a class for expanded clones, and some rows have none.

TRBV30	.	TRBJ2-7	AWKGGNYEQY
TRBV4-1	.	TRBJ2-3	ASSQVNFRDTQY
TRBV20-1	.	TRBJ2-3	SQLAGDTDTQY
TRBV6-6	.	TRBJ2-3	ASSGVRNTQY
TRBV7-2	.	TRBJ1-2	ASSLGRAGDYGYT
TRBV20-1	.	TRBJ2-1	SARGLARSDEQF
TRBV3-1	.	TRBJ1-5	ASSQDFGNQPQH
TRBV11-1	.	TRBJ2-6	ASSVPQGALPGANVLT
TRBV5-1	.	TRBJ2-3	ASWEGVSLHTQY
TRBV18	.	TRBJ2-1	ASSPEGAGRDNEQF
TRBV5-1	.	TRBJ2-7	ASSKEGRHGRGLWDEQY
TRBV5-1	.	TRBJ1-4	ASSSGQGMGEKLF
TRBV6-2/TRBV6-3	.	TRBJ2-3	ASSYLLADTQY
TRBV5-4	.	TRBJ2-7	ASSHSVDDEQY
TRBV7-9	few	TRBJ2-5	ASSQGQGQETQY
TRBV20-1	.	TRBJ1-6	SARRTYNSPLH
TRBV6-2/TRBV6-3	.	TRBJ1-1	ASSWGGDTEAF
TRBV20-1	.	TRBJ2-5	SARDLEREETQY
TRBV7-2	.	TRBJ1-5	ASSAYRGGNQPQH
TRBV4-3	.	TRBJ1-5	ASSQDSRQYQPQH